This entry concerns a single T cell receptor beta chain. Study processing details: Reference gene primer amplification yielded estimated nucleated cell counts. Profiled with immunoSEQ multiplex PCR; TCRdb holds only in-frame clones, not every one. D and trimming were read from the DNA, whereas the V and J calls and clone size are those reported in that table. Here the sample spans 150,000 or so clones, approximately 83% being singletons. Followed over time, Seattle patients had been enrolled while infection was active. This record belongs to a study of blood T cell repertoires in COVID-19. The wider study: Sources were T cells, B-cell-depleted T cells, or PBMCs; the material itself was cDNA or gDNA.

This receptor was identified in a woman aged 60-70 years with COVID-19, enrolled during active disease. Source material: peripheral blood.

The CDR3 DNA is TGTGCCAGCAGCCTAGAGACAGAGAAAGATACGCAGTATTTT. This codes for CASSLETEKDTQYF. This chain links TRBV7-9 with TRBJ2-3, with a weak D call TRBD1 (5 bases). Germline V lookup: CDR1 SEHNR, CDR2 FQNEAQ (reference sequence). This CDR3 contains 14 residues. V lost 5 bases and J 5 bases, leaving 14 bases between the germline ends.